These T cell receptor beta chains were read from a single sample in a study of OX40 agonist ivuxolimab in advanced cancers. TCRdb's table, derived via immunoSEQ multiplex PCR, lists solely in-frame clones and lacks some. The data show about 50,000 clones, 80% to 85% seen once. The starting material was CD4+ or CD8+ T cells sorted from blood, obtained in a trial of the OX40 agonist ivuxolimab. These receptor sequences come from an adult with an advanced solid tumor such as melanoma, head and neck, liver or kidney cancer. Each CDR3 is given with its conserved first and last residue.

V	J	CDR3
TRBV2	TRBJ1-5	CAGRGQHSNQPQHF
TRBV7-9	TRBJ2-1	CASSFGGTNEQFF
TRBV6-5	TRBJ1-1	CASSYLRAGRAEAFF
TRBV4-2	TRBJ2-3	CASSQAGISGGHTDTQYF
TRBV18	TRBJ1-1	CASSPEMNTEAFF
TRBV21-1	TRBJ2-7	CASSTNSVSYEQYF
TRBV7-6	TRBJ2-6	CASSLVGASPSGANVLTF
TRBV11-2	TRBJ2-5	CASSLQGLGETQYF
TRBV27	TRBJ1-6	CASMLEGLNSPLHF
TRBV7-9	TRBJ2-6	CASSFVGSGANVLTF
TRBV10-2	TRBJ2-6	CASSLGQAGSGANVLTF
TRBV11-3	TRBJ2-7	CASSLGSGGTDPYEQYF
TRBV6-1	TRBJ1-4	CASSRVGQGEKLFF
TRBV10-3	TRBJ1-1	CAISARDGEAFF
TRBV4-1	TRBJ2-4	CASSPSRGGAGNIQYF
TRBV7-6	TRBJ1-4	CASRLSPVGNEKLFF
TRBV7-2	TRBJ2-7	CASSLASGGLNEQYF
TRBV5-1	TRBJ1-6	CASSGSSYNSPLHF
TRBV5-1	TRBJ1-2	CASSLAEGSGYTF
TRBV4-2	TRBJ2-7	CASSQGTSGGFSYEQYF
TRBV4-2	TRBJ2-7	CASSLWTGVSYEQYF
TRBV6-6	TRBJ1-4	CASSSDRGGEKLFF
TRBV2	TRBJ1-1	CASSGQGRNTEAFF
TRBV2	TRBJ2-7	CASSLRGGADLVVAYEQYF
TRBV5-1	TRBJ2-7	CASSIQTSGGPSYEQYF
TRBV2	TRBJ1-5	CASRKEPNQPQHF
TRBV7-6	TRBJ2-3	CASSLDLRGDGTDTQYF
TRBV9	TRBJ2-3	CASSVGGLAGEADTQYF
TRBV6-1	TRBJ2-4	CASRAGQGLLNIQYF
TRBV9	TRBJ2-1	CASSVDGGAIDEQFF
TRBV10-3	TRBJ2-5	CAISESTEGGAETQYF
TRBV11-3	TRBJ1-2	CASSLAVRAGGLAYGYTF
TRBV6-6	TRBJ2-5	CASSNSQETQYF
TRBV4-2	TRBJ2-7	CASSQLIRGTSYEQYF
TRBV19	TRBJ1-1	CASSIVPGTNTEAFF
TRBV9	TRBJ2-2	CASSATDRVIGELFF
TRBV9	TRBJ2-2	CASSVGNTGELFF
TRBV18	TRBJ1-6	CASSSRTDRSNSPLHF
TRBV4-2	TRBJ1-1	CASSQDYKGRGTTEAFF
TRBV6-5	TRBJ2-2	CASRPQGNTGELFF
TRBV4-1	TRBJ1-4	CASSQEGNTRMEKLFF
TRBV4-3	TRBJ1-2	CASSPTTVAYGYTF
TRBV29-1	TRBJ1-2	CSVEDRTRGYTF
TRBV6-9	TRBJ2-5	CARRTGVQGTQYF
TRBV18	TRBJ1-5	CASSLDGQANQPQHF
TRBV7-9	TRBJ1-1	CASSVGQGTAFF
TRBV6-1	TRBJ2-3	CATSGGALLTDTQYF
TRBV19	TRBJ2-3	CASSIDGRISSTDTQYF
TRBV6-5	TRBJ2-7	CASRPQGTGVHEQYF
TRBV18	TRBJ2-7	CASSPGTSSYEQYF
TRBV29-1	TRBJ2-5	CSVEGRRGATQYF
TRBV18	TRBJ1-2	CASSPMDRVNYGYTF
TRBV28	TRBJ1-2	CASSGQHYGYTF